This T cell receptor beta chain was sequenced for a study of PD-1 blockade in classical Hodgkin lymphoma. Study as a whole: Once every 2 weeks, patients received intravenous nivolumab at 3 mg/kg.

Sample time point: cycle 4 day 1 (C4D1), after more than 5 weeks of nivolumab. Each and every patient relapsed after autologous stem cell transplantation, and patients got differing brentuximab vedotin exposure. The CDR3 has 16 residues. Per germline, CDR1 SEHNR and CDR2 FQNEAQ (reference sequence). The ends were cut back, 5 bases at V and 5 bases at J, with 21 bases in the middle. Study outcomes and limitations: Similar baseline diversity was found in complete responders and newly diagnosed patients. Exclusion was the outcome for patients who began nivolumab under 1 year after ASCT. Diversity in CD4+ TCRs, unlike that measured in CD8+ TCRs, had risen significantly by C4D1.

As regards this clone: Its cognate antigen is unknown.

Using immunoSEQ multiplex PCR, the repertoire was profiled, and TCRdb retains in-frame clones only, with some absent. The sample has 40,000 to 50,000 clones; about two thirds are singletons. V gene TRBV7-9 combines with J gene TRBJ1-1, with D possibly TRBD1 on 5 matching bases. The material was peripheral blood mononuclear cells (PBMCs), obtained before the fourth cycle of nivolumab. This sequence was found in a human donor with classical Hodgkin lymphoma. The CDR3 region has the DNA TGTGCCAGCAGCCTAGAACCTGGACTGGAGGGGACTGAAGCTTTCTTT. Amino acid sequence: CASSLEPGLEGTEAFF.